The entry below gives a single T cell receptor (beta chain) sequence along with its context. In germline, CDR1 is MNHNS, CDR2 SASEGT. CDR3 length: 15 amino acids. J was trimmed by 0 bases and V by 3 bases; bases with no gene match: 3. The sample comes from a study of control samples from healthy donors and cancer patients. The assay was immunoSEQ multiplex PCR, and TCRdb's table has in-frame clones only and misses some. The sample yields about 170,000 clones, 93% seen once. The clonotype originates from a woman in her fifties or sixties in good health. This chain connects TRBV6-1 to TRBJ2-7, with TRBD1 matching 9 bases. The sample consisted of blood. In DNA, the CDR3 is TGTGCCAGCAGTGAGGGGACAGGGTTCTCCTACGAGCAGTACTTC. Residues: CASSEGTGFSYEQYF.